A single sample is the source of the 23 T cell receptor beta chains below, sequenced in a study of blood T cells in healthy people across ages. Using a J-beta primer mix together with a sample-barcoded 5' primer, a second PCR was run for about 7 to 12 cycles. MiXCR, applied by TCRdb to the 5' RACE reads, yields one record per CDR3 protein. The data show about 1 million distinct CDR3 sequences, with over 35% seen just once and approximately 20% held by the top ten. The sample taken for sequencing was blood. The receptors stem from a woman aged 60 to 75 in good health.

This clonotype was observed a handful of times. The chain employs TRBV3-1 and TRBJ2-7; 9 nucleotides agree with TRBD2. Germline loops: CDR1 LGHDT, CDR2 YNNKEL (reference sequence). The ends lost 4 bases at V and 2 bases at J; junction bases unmatched: 6. This CDR3 region has 15 residues. CDR3 residues: CASSPGTSPTYEQYF. The CDR3 DNA sequence: TGTGCCAGCAGCCCAGGGACTAGCCCTACCTACGAGCAGTACTTC.

The V call is TRBV6-5, the J call TRBJ2-7; 12 bases match TRBD2. CDR1 is MNHEY, CDR2 SVGAGI, per germline. Trimming removed 2 bases from V and 7 bases from J; junction bases left unmatched: 3. CDR3 length: 14 amino acids. In DNA, the CDR3 is TGTGCCAGCAGTTACCCTGGACTAGCGGGGGAGCAGTACTTC. Translation: CASSYPGLAGEQYF.

The V call is TRBV3-1, the J call TRBJ1-5, with a possible D match to TRBD1 (6 bases). The V gene's germline CDR1 is LGHDT and CDR2 YNNKEL (reference sequence). Trimming left V 4 bases short and J 5 bases short, with 9 bases between. CDR3 size: 13 residues. DNA for the CDR3: TGTGCCAGCAGCCGCAGACAGGATCAGCCCCAGCATTTT. Residues: CASSRRQDQPQHF.

The chain recombines TRBV29-1 with TRBJ2-3; the match to TRBD2 covers 10 bases. V shed 6 bases and J 7 bases; nucleotides not matched to a gene: 13. This CDR3 comprises 15 residues. From germline, CDR1 is SQVTM and CDR2 ANQGSEA. The DNA of the CDR3 is TGCAGCGTGCAGTCCGGGACTAGCGTAATAAATACGCAGTATTTT. The encoded protein is CSVQSGTSVINTQYF.

V usage is TRBV5-1 and J usage is TRBJ2-7; possible D gene TRBD2, 6 bases. Germline assignment: CDR1 SGHRS and CDR2 YFSETQ. Trimming pared 5 bases from V and 7 bases from J, leaving 22 bases between. The CDR3 loop spans 15 amino acids. DNA of the CDR3: TGCGCCAGCAGGCTGGAGGGTCAGGGCGGGGAGGAGCAGTACTTC. Its protein is CASRLEGQGGEEQYF.

This clonotype was observed a few times. V is TRBV10-3 and J is TRBJ2-5; 8 nucleotides align to TRBD1. Unmatched junction bases numbered 3, after V lost 6 bases and J lost 3 bases. Germline V gene data show CDR1 as ENHRY and CDR2 as SYGVKD. This CDR3 is built from 13 residues. The chain's CDR3 is CAIRETGEETQYF. The CDR3 DNA follows: TGTGCCATCAGGGAGACAGGGGAAGAGACCCAGTACTTC.

The chain has TRBV7-6 and TRBJ2-1, with a weak D call TRBD2 (6 bases). The V and J ends lost 1 base and 6 bases respectively, with 10 bases between them. The CDR3 extends over 14 amino acids. Germline V lookup: CDR1 SGHVS, CDR2 FNYEAQ. CDR3 in amino acids: CASSLEVSGNEQFF. CDR3 sequence (DNA): TGTGCCAGCAGCTTAGAGGTTAGCGGCAATGAGCAGTTCTTC.

This chain connects TRBV7-9 to TRBJ2-6; TRBD2 is a possible D gene (5 bases). CDR1 and CDR2 (germline): SEHNR, FQNEAQ (reference sequence). Deletions cut 2 bases from V and 3 bases from J, with 11 bases between. The CDR3 consists of 16 residues. Here the CDR3 reads CASSLLEGSGANVLTF. The CDR3 DNA reads TGTGCCAGCAGCTTACTCGAAGGGAGTGGGGCCAACGTCCTGACTTTC.

This clonotype was seen more than once but under ten times. The chain employs TRBV6-2 or TRBV6-3 and TRBJ2-3, with a tentative D call TRBD2 (6 bases). Germline CDR1 and CDR2: MNHEY and SVGEGT. The V and J ends lost 3 bases and 4 bases respectively, with 14 bases between them. CDR3 length equals 15 residues. The CDR3 region has the DNA TGTGCCAGCAGTTATGGCGGGGTACTCGCAGATACGCAGTATTTT. This translates into CASSYGGVLADTQYF.

The chain recombines TRBV6-1 with TRBJ1-2; no clear D gene. V was shortened by 8 bases and J by 0 bases, with 10 bases between the two germline ends. The CDR3 runs 13 residues. Germline V lookup: CDR1 MNHNS, CDR2 SASEGT. CDR3 amino acids: CASSAASNYGYTF. As DNA, the CDR3 is TGTGCCAGCTCGGCAGCCTCTAACTATGGCTACACCTTC.

This sequence joins TRBV10-3 and TRBJ1-1; possibly TRBD1 for D (6 bases). From germline, CDR1 is ENHRY and CDR2 SYGVKD. Trimming removed 4 bases from V and 7 bases from J, with 16 bases in between. This CDR3 has 14 amino acids. CDR3 region: CAISGSAGAGEAFF. The CDR3 nucleotides are TGTGCCATCAGTGGGTCGGCGGGGGCAGGTGAAGCTTTCTTT.

The chain joins TRBV24-1 to TRBJ2-1; 7 positions match TRBD1. Germline CDR1 KGHDR, CDR2 SFDVKD. V shed 5 bases and J 4 bases; nucleotides not matched to a gene: 7. The CDR3 length is 15 residues. CDR3 loop: CATSGGGEGYNEQFF. CDR3 DNA: TGTGCCACCAGTGGAGGGGGCGAAGGTTACAATGAGCAGTTCTTC.

CDR3 in DNA: TGCAGTGCTAGAGATGGGGGTTCAGGAGGGTCTTACACAGATACGCAGTATTTT. Translated: CSARDGGSGGSYTDTQYF. V usage is TRBV20-1 and J usage is TRBJ2-3, with D perhaps matching TRBD2 (6 bases). The V gene lost 0 bases and the J gene lost 2 bases, with 21 bases spanning the gap. CDR1 and CDR2 from the germline V gene are DFQATT and SNEGSKA (reference sequence). CDR3 length equals 18 residues.

This clonotype appeared many times. The chain couples TRBV28 to TRBJ2-1, with unresolved D. Germline lookup yields CDR1 MDHEN and CDR2 SYDVKM. With 8 bases removed from V and 3 bases from J, the gap between germline ends came to 5 bases. This CDR3 has 11 amino acids. CDR3 DNA: TGTGCCAGCGAATACTACAATGAGCAGTTCTTC. Amino acid sequence: CASEYYNEQFF.

CDR3 DNA sequence: TGCAGTGCTAGGGTGAACACTGAAGCTTTCTTT. As protein: CSARVNTEAFF. The V and J genes are TRBV20-1 and TRBJ1-1; unclear D gene. This CDR3 spans 11 amino acids. Trimming cost V 3 bases and J 0 bases, with 2 bases left between them. CDR1 is DFQATT, CDR2 SNEGSKA, per germline (reference sequence).

The V call is TRBV27, the J call TRBJ2-5, with D perhaps matching TRBD2 (6 bases). The CDR3 contains 14 residues. Germline values: CDR1 MNHEY, CDR2 SMNVEV (reference sequence). Trimming cost V 0 bases and J 5 bases, with 10 bases left between them. The CDR3: CASSLSGGAETQYF. CDR3 in DNA: TGTGCCAGCAGTTTATCAGGCGGGGCGGAGACCCAGTACTTC.

This clonotype was seen just once. The V and J genes are TRBV5-1 and TRBJ2-1; D might be TRBD2 (5 bases). Trimming cost V 3 bases and J 0 bases, with 16 bases left between them. From germline, CDR1 is SGHRS and CDR2 YFSETQ. The CDR3 length is 17 residues. Here the CDR3 reads CASSSRGSSSSYNEQFF. The CDR3 DNA sequence: TGCGCCAGCAGCTCCCGCGGGTCTTCGAGCTCCTACAATGAGCAGTTCTTC.

The sample holds one count of this clonotype. This chain connects TRBV6-6 to TRBJ1-5; D is perhaps TRBD1 (5 bases). Germline V gives CDR1 MNHNY, CDR2 SVGAGI (reference sequence). Trimming cost V 5 bases and J 4 bases, with 12 bases left between them. This CDR3 has 14 residues. The DNA for the CDR3 is TGTGCCAGCAGTCGATCCCGGGGGAATCAGCCCCAGCATTTT. Amino acids: CASSRSRGNQPQHF.

This clonotype has a handful of counts. This chain connects TRBV10-3 to TRBJ2-1; 13 bases align to TRBD2. Trimming removed 10 bases from V and 1 base from J; junction bases left unmatched: 4. The CDR3 runs 15 residues. In germline, CDR1 is ENHRY, CDR2 SYGVKD. As DNA, the CDR3 is TGTGCCACCCGACTAGCGGGAGGTTCCTACAATGAGCAGTTCTTC. This gives the protein CATRLAGGSYNEQFF.

This clonotype has ten or more counts. The rearrangement joins TRBV29-1 to TRBJ2-6, with D uncertain. Germline lookup yields CDR1 SQVTM and CDR2 ANQGSEA. V was trimmed by 6 bases and J by 0 bases, leaving 9 bases between them. The CDR3 is 14 residues long. The CDR3 nucleotides are TGCAGCGTCAAAAACTTCTCTGGGGCCAACGTCCTGACTTTC. Amino acids: CSVKNFSGANVLTF.

The chain is built from TRBV20-1 and TRBJ2-5; D is unresolved. V gave up 7 bases and J gave up 2 bases, with 23 bases separating them. Germline CDR1 and CDR2: DFQATT and SNEGSKA (reference sequence). The CDR3 consists of 16 residues. CDR3 DNA: TGCAGTGTCGCCAAAGCCGCACTATCTCAGCAAGAGACCCAGTACTTC. It translates to CSVAKAALSQQETQYF.

The chain joins TRBV4-2 to TRBJ1-5; a possible D gene is TRBD1 (5 bases). The CDR3 is made up of 16 amino acids. Germline V gives CDR1 LGHNA, CDR2 YNFKEQ. V was clipped by 0 bases and J by 4 bases, with 13 bases between them. The CDR3 here is CASSQDHGGLNQPQHF. The CDR3 coding sequence is TGTGCCAGCAGCCAAGATCACGGGGGGTTAAATCAGCCCCAGCATTTT.

This clonotype was seen more than once but under ten times. This rearrangement joins TRBV20-1 to TRBJ2-7, with a weak D call TRBD2 (5 bases). Germline CDR1 is DFQATT and CDR2 is SNEGSKA (reference sequence). The CDR3 totals 14 residues. V lost 6 bases, J lost 3 bases, and 18 bases lay in between. The CDR3 sequence is CSAKPPAEYYEQYF. In DNA, the CDR3 is TGCAGTGCCAAGCCCCCAGCGGAGTACTACGAGCAGTACTTC.